Listed below are T cell receptor beta chains from one sample, sequenced in a study of blood T cell repertoires in COVID-19. Repertoires were generated with immunoSEQ multiplex PCR, while TCRdb's copy carries only in-frame clones and drops some. The sample holds 100,000 to 150,000 clones, 85% seen once. Sequencing was performed on peripheral blood. These receptors originate from a man older than 75 with active or convalescent COVID-19. Each CDR3 is given with its conserved first and last residue.

V gene	CDR3 length	J gene	CDR3 protein
TRBV6-6	15	TRBJ1-2	CASTLGTGALYGYTF
TRBV12-3/TRBV12-4	13	TRBJ2-2	CASRREGTGELFF
TRBV12-3/TRBV12-4	11	TRBJ1-2	CASSWAGRVTF
TRBV2	13	TRBJ1-5	CASNTGGGQPQHF
TRBV7-9	17	TRBJ1-3	CASSLPFGLSSGNTIYF
TRBV9	18	TRBJ1-1	CASSRGTGGQGSDTEAFF
TRBV7-9	14	TRBJ2-1	CASSLVLASNEQFF
TRBV6-1	15	TRBJ2-1	CASSEAGATYNEQFF
TRBV5-3	14	TRBJ1-2	CARSTQSSNYGYTF
TRBV28	13	TRBJ2-7	CASTLVAGNEQYF
TRBV6-2/TRBV6-3	15	TRBJ2-7	CASSGGLAGVGEQYF
TRBV5-1	13	TRBJ1-1	CASSYRGVAEAFF
TRBV5-1	13	TRBJ2-1	CASSLGAYNEQFF
TRBV12-3/TRBV12-4	13	TRBJ2-5	CASSFRQGETQYF
TRBV6-5	13	TRBJ1-5	CASTSRADQPQHF
TRBV5-1	14	TRBJ2-7	CASSGSGTRYEQYF
TRBV29-1	13	TRBJ1-1	CSDYRGRDTEAFF
TRBV4-1	16	TRBJ2-3	CASSQVLAGFTDTQYF
TRBV19	17	TRBJ2-3	CASSRTSGGLNTDTQYF
TRBV5-1	15	TRBJ2-5	CASSAITGFQETQYF
TRBV6-5	15	TRBJ1-3	CASSYSGESGNTIYF
TRBV19	17	TRBJ2-1	CASSTDPRRGRNNEQFF
TRBV24-1	18	TRBJ2-3	CATSDLGTSGGWADTQYF
TRBV5-5	14	TRBJ1-2	CASSSETAGRGYTF
TRBV18	14	TRBJ1-1	CASSAVTGNTEAFF
TRBV10-3	16	TRBJ1-6	CAISERGPGGNSPLHF
TRBV2	14	TRBJ2-7	CASSERPGNNEQYF
TRBV19	16	TRBJ2-3	CASSISTSGSTDTQYF
TRBV11-2	13	TRBJ1-2	CASSRNRDYGYTF
TRBV7-9	15	TRBJ2-7	CASSTRTGGLYEQYF
TRBV5-1	18	TRBJ2-3	CASSLAQSRGGATDTQYF
TRBV5-1	15	TRBJ2-5	CASSLGTGPQETQYF
TRBV27	14	TRBJ2-2	CASSFRGDTGELFF
TRBV6-2/TRBV6-3	12	TRBJ2-5	CASSFSLVTQYF
TRBV7-8	17	TRBJ2-6	CASSPRDSHSGANVLTF
TRBV29-1	13	TRBJ2-3	CSAVQGGADTQYF
TRBV2	17	TRBJ1-2	CASSGGAPGGGIYGYTF
TRBV29-1	12	TRBJ2-5	CSVVEYSETQYF
TRBV5-1	14	TRBJ2-7	CASSLAQGVYEQYF
TRBV7-2	16	TRBJ1-2	CASSLGPDRGTYGYTF
TRBV15	16	TRBJ2-7	CATSRSGTGMLYEQYF
TRBV24-1	14	TRBJ2-3	CATSDSLASDTQYF
TRBV19	14	TRBJ2-3	CASSTGGGPDTQYF
TRBV7-6	15	TRBJ1-4	CASSLVPATNEKLFF
TRBV9	18	TRBJ1-2	CASSVEALGPGANYGYTF
TRBV27	17	TRBJ2-6	CASRATGVVNGANVLTF
TRBV11-3	13	TRBJ1-3	CASSYEQGTTIYF
TRBV5-4	15	TRBJ2-7	CASSLDRVPSYEQYF
TRBV5-4	15	TRBJ2-7	CASSLFAGGAYEQYF
TRBV6-5	13	TRBJ1-6	CASSYSRDSPLHF
TRBV19	18	TRBJ2-1	CASTHSGGSFSSYNEQFF